This T cell receptor (beta chain) was documented in a study of radiation and T cells in renal cell carcinoma. Regarding time point: blood 4 weeks post-SBRT, at nephrectomy. Regarding treatment: 15 Gy SBRT to primary tumor, nephrectomy 4 weeks later. The tumor was a clear cell renal cell carcinoma. The study, taken as a whole, reports: Baseline intratumoral clonotype presence is unknown without pretreatment biopsies.

The assay was immunoSEQ multiplex PCR, and TCRdb's table has in-frame clones only and misses some. The sample consists of approximately 150,000 clones, 70% to 90% of them appearing once. From germline, CDR1 is MDHEN and CDR2 SYDVKM. Trimming at V came to 10 bases and at J to 0 bases, leaving 10 bases not matched to a gene. The CDR3 is 17 amino acids. This clone appeared a few times. The antigen remains undetermined. This chain uses TRBV28 with TRBJ2-1; TRBD2 matches at 12 bases. The sample in question was blood, obtained from a patient whose treatment included radiotherapy and nephrectomy. The sequence was obtained from a woman between 45 and 65 years old with renal cell carcinoma. The CDR3 sequence: CAIHLAGGISSYNEQFF. In DNA form, the CDR3 reads TGTGCCATCCACCTAGCGGGAGGGATTAGCTCCTACAATGAGCAGTTCTTC.